What follows are 30 T cell receptor beta chains derived from one specimen sequenced in a study of post-analysis software for immune sequencing data. General study findings and limits: Included in a set of roughly five TRBV segments more frequent in patients than controls were TRBV5-6, TRBV5-1 and TRBV20-1.

For these TCRs, the target antigens are not known. Carried by the TCR beta cDNA libraries were unique molecular identifiers. TCRdb processed the PCR reads anew with MiXCR; each CDR3 protein has one entry. Of hundreds of thousands of distinct CDR3 sequences listed, roughly 27% were seen once; the top ten hold about 0.5%. What was sequenced was blood. The receptors shown here come from a girl aged 10 to 17 with multiple sclerosis.

The J gene is TRBJ2-7, the V gene TRBV5-1, with 9 bases lining up with TRBD2. The closer fit of TRBJ2-5 to the DNA end suggests the J call may be wrong. Germline values: CDR1 SGHRS, CDR2 YFSETQ. The CDR3 is made up of 15 amino acids. The CDR3 coding sequence is TGCGCCAGCAGCTTGGGGACTAGCGAGGTGGAGACCCAGTACTTC. The encoded protein is CASSLGTSEVETQYF.

The rearrangement uses TRBV27 and TRBJ1-2, with unresolved D. The V end lost 3 bases, the J end lost 8 bases, and 25 bases lay between the germline ends. The germline CDR1 and CDR2 sequences are MNHEY and SMNVEV (reference sequence). The CDR3 runs 17 residues. The CDR3 loop is CASSFRSGGFPASGYTF. The CDR3 bases are TGTGCCAGCAGTTTCAGGTCCGGAGGGTTCCCCGCGTCCGGCTACACCTTC.

V usage is TRBV5-5 and J usage is TRBJ2-3; TRBD2 matches at 10 bases. Germline assignment: CDR1 SGHKS and CDR2 YYEKEE (reference sequence). The length of the CDR3 is 15 residues. V lost 5 bases, J lost 3 bases, and 6 bases stayed unmatched. Here the CDR3 DNA reads TGTGCCAGCAGTCGAGCGGGAGGGCCAACAGATACGCAGTATTTT. Amino acids: CASSRAGGPTDTQYF.

In DNA, the CDR3 is TGTGCCAGCAGTGCACGCAGGACAGGGGATCAAGAGACCCAGTACTTC. It codes for CASSARRTGDQETQYF. The chain combines TRBV27 with TRBJ2-5; 9 bases are a match to TRBD1. With V trimmed by 5 bases and J by 2 bases, 9 bases remained unmatched. CDR3 length: 16 amino acids. From germline, CDR1 is MNHEY and CDR2 SMNVEV (reference sequence).

The chain links TRBV27 to TRBJ2-3; 9 nucleotides align to TRBD1. From germline, CDR1 is MNHEY and CDR2 SMNVEV (reference sequence). The V gene end was trimmed by 7 bases and the J gene end by 1 base; junction bases not matched to a gene: 9. The CDR3 spans 16 residues. CDR3 in DNA: TGTGCCAGCACCGGGGGCCGGGACAGGGGCACAGATACGCAGTATTTT. Translation: CASTGGRDRGTDTQYF.

This clonotype was found a few times. This chain joins TRBV2 and TRBJ2-4, with 9 bases aligning to TRBD2. The CDR3 sequence is 14 residues long. V was clipped by 7 bases and J by 7 bases; unmatched bases: 8. CDR1 is SNHLY and CDR2 is FYNNEI in the germline V gene. The CDR3 coding sequence is TGTGCCAGCAACCCAAGGCGGGGGGGGAACATTCAGTACTTC. It yields the protein CASNPRRGGNIQYF. The whole variable domain, filled in from reference TRBV2 and TRBJ2-4, reads EPEVTQTPSHQVTQMGQEVILRCVPISNHLYFYWYRQILGQKVEFLVSFYNNEISEKSEIFDDQFSVERPDGSNFTLKIRSTKLEDSAMYFCASNPRRGGNIQYFGAGTRLSVL.

The table lists this clonotype with a few counts. The CDR3 DNA reads TGTGCCAGCAGCGCCACGGGACGTAACACTGAAGCTTTCTTT. As protein: CASSATGRNTEAFF. The chain carries TRBV27 and TRBJ1-1; possibly TRBD1 for D (5 bases). Germline CDR1 is MNHEY and CDR2 is SMNVEV (reference sequence). V dropped 6 bases and J dropped 2 bases, with 13 bases sitting between them. There are 14 residues in the CDR3.

J is TRBJ1-2 and V is TRBV11-2; 9 nucleotides match TRBD1. CDR1 SGHAT and CDR2 FQNNGV come from the germline V gene. The CDR3 is 16 amino acids. Trimming cost V 1 base and J 0 bases; bases outside gene matches: 3. The CDR3 DNA sequence: TGTGCCAGCAGCTTAGGCCGGGACAGGGCTAACTATGGCTACACCTTC. This sequence encodes CASSLGRDRANYGYTF.

V gene TRBV12-3 or TRBV12-4 combines with J gene TRBJ1-5; D call uncertain. V lost 6 bases and J 6 bases, leaving 9 bases between the germline ends. The CDR3 runs to 12 residues. The CDR3 DNA follows: TGTGCCAGCAGCCGCGTATCTCAGCCCCAGCATTTT. Translated, it gives CASSRVSQPQHF.

This chain uses TRBV11-2 with TRBJ2-5; tentative D call: TRBD2 (6 bases). The end of the DNA aligns better with TRBJ2-7, so the J call may be wrong. The CDR3 covers 15 residues. Germline V gene sequence: CDR1 SGHAT, CDR2 FQNNGV. The DNA of the CDR3 is TGTGCCAGCAGTCCAACCTGGGGACTTCCCCACGAGCAGTACTTC. Encoded protein: CASSPTWGLPHEQYF.

This chain uses TRBV10-3 with TRBJ2-3; no firm D call. With 6 bases removed from V and 0 bases from J, the gap between germline ends came to 13 bases. CDR1 ENHRY and CDR2 SYGVKD come from the germline V gene. This CDR3 has 15 residues. The CDR3 DNA reads TGTGCCATCAGCCCCCTCCCGTCTAGCACAGATACGCAGTATTTT. It specifies CAISPLPSSTDTQYF.

This sequence joins TRBV20-1 and TRBJ2-7; possible D gene TRBD2, 5 bases. The V and J ends lost 3 bases and 5 bases respectively, with 8 bases between them. The CDR3 runs 11 residues. Germline CDR1 and CDR2: DFQATT and SNEGSKA (reference sequence). CDR3 protein: CSARMGDEQYF. CDR3 coding DNA: TGCAGTGCTAGGATGGGAGACGAGCAGTACTTC.

The CDR3 protein is CSARRSEGGYTF. CDR3 nucleotides: TGCAGTGCTAGAAGGTCGGAGGGGGGCTACACCTTC. The rearrangement joins TRBV20-1 to TRBJ1-2; D is possibly TRBD1 (5 bases). Between the trimmed V and J ends, which lost 2 bases and 8 bases, there was a span of 12 bases. CDR1 DFQATT and CDR2 SNEGSKA come from the germline V gene (reference sequence). The CDR3 has 12 residues.

This clonotype was found a few times. This chain connects TRBV29-1 to TRBJ1-4; D uncertain. In germline, CDR1 is SQVTM, CDR2 ANQGSEA. Trimming removed 0 bases from V and 8 bases from J, with 7 bases in between. The CDR3 extends over 12 amino acids. The CDR3, as DNA: TGCAGCGTTGAAGAGGGCCGGGAAAAACTGTTTTTT. This encodes CSVEEGREKLFF.

The DNA of the CDR3 is TGTGCCAGCAGCCCCCCGGCAGGGACCAAGTTCTTC. Its protein is CASSPPAGTKFF. The chain links TRBV5-5 to TRBJ2-1; possibly TRBD1 or TRBD2 for D (5 bases each). Germline V gene lookup returns CDR1 SGHKS and CDR2 YYEKEE (reference sequence). The ends were cut back, 4 bases at V and 14 bases at J, with 16 bases in the middle. The CDR3 covers 12 residues. Full variable domain (remainder filled in from reference TRBV5-5 and TRBJ2-1): DAGVTQSPTHLIKTRGQQVTLRCSPISGHKSVSWYQQVLGQGPQFIFQYYEKEERGRGNFPDRFSARQFPNYSSELNVNALLLGDSALYLCASSPPAGTKFFGPGTRLTVL.

The chain links TRBV4-3 to TRBJ1-6; D remains ambiguous. V lost 0 bases and J lost 12, with 12 bases in between. The CDR3 has 14 residues. The germline gives CDR1 LGHNA, CDR2 YSLEER. The CDR3 spells CASSQDHERRPLHF. The CDR3 nucleotides are TGCGCCAGCAGCCAAGATCATGAGAGGAGACCCCTCCACTTT.

The chain is built from TRBV29-1 and TRBJ2-3; D possibly corresponds to TRBD2 (6 bases). The CDR3 is 13 amino acids. V lost 5 bases, J lost 5 bases, and 14 bases lay in between. The germline gives CDR1 SQVTM, CDR2 ANQGSEA. The CDR3 DNA is TGCAGCGTTCAAGCGGGTTCGGGAGATACGCAGTATTTT. The encoded protein is CSVQAGSGDTQYF.

This clonotype has just a few counts. This chain joins TRBV7-9 and TRBJ2-2, with TRBD1 matching 9 bases. V lost 2 bases and J lost 0; bases outside the gene matches: 1. CDR3 size: 16 residues. Germline V gives CDR1 SEHNR, CDR2 FQNEAQ (reference sequence). Here the CDR3 DNA reads TGTGCCAGCAGCTTACGGACAGGGGCGAACACCGGGGAGCTGTTTTTT. This encodes CASSLRTGANTGELFF.

This clonotype was seen a few times. This sequence joins TRBV5-1 and TRBJ2-2; no firm D call. Germline V gene data show CDR1 as SGHRS and CDR2 as YFSETQ. Trimming removed 0 bases from V and 4 bases from J, with 10 bases in between. The CDR3 has 15 amino acids. CDR3 in amino acids: CASSLEAFPTGELFF. The CDR3 DNA follows: TGCGCCAGCAGCTTGGAAGCGTTTCCCACCGGGGAGCTGTTTTTT.

CDR3 nucleotides: TGTGCCAGCAGCCGAGAAGCGGGAGGTCCTACCTACGAGCAGTACTTC. Protein product: CASSREAGGPTYEQYF. V is TRBV6-4 and J is TRBJ2-7, with 9 bases matching TRBD2. Trimming took 6 bases from V and 2 from J; bases not matched to a gene: 11. The CDR3 consists of 16 residues. Germline V CDR1 and CDR2: MRHNA, SNTAGT.

The V gene is TRBV6-6, the J gene TRBJ1-1; D remains unclear. Germline lookup yields CDR1 MNHNY and CDR2 SVGAGI (reference sequence). V lost 11 bases and J lost 11, with 9 bases in between. This CDR3 spans 8 amino acids. The DNA of the CDR3 is TGTGCCGCCAGCGCTGCTTTCTTT. Translating it yields CAASAAFF.

V is TRBV20-1 and J is TRBJ2-7; TRBD2 matches at 12 bases. The length of the CDR3 is 15 residues. The V and J ends lost 6 bases and 5 bases, in that order; junction bases with no gene match: 11. Per the germline V gene, CDR1 is DFQATT and CDR2 is SNEGSKA (reference sequence). CDR3 nucleotides: TGCAGTGCCAACCCCCTAGCGGGAGGGCCTCACGAGCAGTACTTC. As protein: CSANPLAGGPHEQYF.

This chain connects TRBV20-1 to TRBJ2-2; no firm D call. The V gene lost 1 base and the J gene lost 8 bases, with 8 bases spanning the gap. The CDR3 is 12 amino acids. The germline CDR1 and CDR2 sequences are DFQATT and SNEGSKA (reference sequence). DNA of the CDR3: TGCAGTGCTAGAGGGGTGGTGGGGGAGCTGTTTTTT. As protein: CSARGVVGELFF.

This sequence joins TRBV4-3 and TRBJ1-4, with D unresolved. V dropped 1 base and J dropped 5 bases, with 14 bases sitting between them. Germline-derived CDR1 and CDR2 are LGHNA and YSLEER. This CDR3 contains 16 residues. This CDR3 reads CASSQVGGLTNEKLFF. The CDR3 region has the DNA TGCGCCAGCAGCCAAGTTGGTGGGCTGACCAATGAAAAACTGTTTTTT.

V is TRBV29-1 and J is TRBJ2-2, with TRBD1 matching over 7 bases. V was pared by 6 bases and J by 6 bases, with 4 bases of the junction left unmatched. This CDR3 comprises 12 residues. The germline CDR1 and CDR2 sequences are SQVTM and ANQGSEA. The CDR3: CSVRQGSGELFF. In DNA form, the CDR3 reads TGCAGCGTGCGACAGGGATCCGGGGAGCTGTTTTTT.

The chain recombines TRBV11-2 with TRBJ1-1; no firm D call. The CDR3 length is 13 residues. V shed 6 bases and J shed 3 bases, with 11 bases lying between them. Germline CDR1 reads SGHAT; CDR2 reads FQNNGV. The CDR3 DNA reads TGTGCCAGCAGGGAATTCGGCCACACTGAAGCTTTCTTT. Translating it yields CASREFGHTEAFF.

The chain recombines TRBV5-6 with TRBJ2-1, with 11 bases fitting TRBD2. V shed 4 bases, J shed 4 bases, and the junction held 10 bases outside the gene matches. The CDR3 covers 17 residues. CDR1 is SGHDT, CDR2 YYEEEE, per germline. The DNA of the CDR3 is TGTGCCAGCAGCCAGGGACTAGCGGCCCAAGTATACAATGAGCAGTTCTTC. Encoded protein: CASSQGLAAQVYNEQFF.

The J gene is TRBJ2-1, the V gene TRBV7-2; D unresolved. Trimming shortened V by 2 bases and J by 10 bases, and 15 bases separated the two germline ends. The V gene's germline CDR1 is SGHTA and CDR2 FQGNSA. The CDR3 runs 14 residues. The CDR3 region has the DNA TGTGCCAGCAGCTTAACCGTAAAGTCGAACGAGCAGTTCTTC. This sequence encodes CASSLTVKSNEQFF.

This clonotype was seen a few times. V and J are TRBV5-1 and TRBJ2-5; D is perhaps TRBD2 (5 bases). The CDR3 has 15 amino acids. Germline loops: CDR1 SGHRS, CDR2 YFSETQ. V was pared by 4 bases and J by 5 bases, with 18 bases between. CDR3 nucleotides: TGCGCCAGCAGCAAGGGCGCTTGGGGAGCGGAGACCCAGTACTTC. Protein product: CASSKGAWGAETQYF.

The chain recombines TRBV6-6 with TRBJ1-1; D may be TRBD1 (5 bases). The CDR3 contains 16 residues. Per germline, CDR1 MNHNY and CDR2 SVGAGI (reference sequence). V gave up 0 bases and J gave up 5 bases, with 16 bases separating them. The CDR3 DNA reads TGTGCCAGCAGTTACTCGGTACAGGAGGGGTCTACTGAAGCTTTCTTT. Amino acids: CASSYSVQEGSTEAFF.